The clone carrying this T cell receptor beta chain was recorded many times. Its antigen is unknown. This record belongs to a study of CD8 T cells in ankylosing spondylitis. The study's findings and limits: A motif of eight or nine highly homologous TCR beta variants was seen as apparently characteristic of ankylosing spondylitis blood. Reportedly, matched ankylosing spondylitis synovial fluid was significantly enriched for disease-linked clones. In the blood and synovial fluid of reactive arthritis, some motif variants had been previously reported.

With 4 bases clipped from V and 0 bases from J, the junction kept 9 bases outside the gene matches. CDR1 MNHEY and CDR2 SMNVEV come from the germline V gene (reference sequence). CDR3 size: 17 residues. Via MiXCR, TCRdb re-called the 5' RACE reads, giving one row per CDR3 protein. The sample consists of 100,000 to 150,000 distinct CDR3 sequences, 15% to 20% of them appearing once. Sequenced material: blood, either unsorted or a sorted T cell fraction (not recorded which). The chain employs TRBV27 and TRBJ1-5; 7 bases align to TRBD1. This TCR derives from a male donor with ankylosing spondylitis. For the CDR3, the DNA is TGTGCCAGCAGTTCTACAGGGGCACTATATAGCAATCAGCCCCAGCATTTT. This codes for CASSSTGALYSNQPQHF.